This T cell receptor beta chain is drawn from a study of T cells in Graves' hyperthyroidism and ophthalmopathy. Investigators excluded patients with uncontrolled infection, other autoimmune disease, pregnancy or lactation. Trimming left V 3 bases short and J 4 bases short, with 14 bases between. Germline CDR1 SNHLY, CDR2 FYNNEI. The CDR3 consists of 15 residues. Template material for amplifying TCR beta CDR3 regions consisted of RNA transcripts. In the first-round RT-PCR of the TCR CDR3, the HTBI primer set was used. Using its own MiXCR run on the multiplex PCR reads, TCRdb lists one record per CDR3 protein. The table shows under 400,000 distinct CDR3 sequences, with 15% to 19% occurring only once.

This receptor was taken from a young woman with Graves' hyperthyroidism that later progressed to Graves' ophthalmopathy. The V call is TRBV2, the J call TRBJ2-3; D uncertain. Sequencing input: blood. Here the CDR3 reads CASSDVGPVADTQYF. CDR3 bases: TGTGCCAGCAGTGACGTTGGGCCAGTCGCAGATACGCAGTATTTT.